A single sample is the source of the 25 T cell receptor beta chains below, sequenced in a study of T-cell memory formation after mild COVID-19. TCRdb itself ran the 5' RACE reads through MiXCR, one entry per CDR3 protein. Among about 560,000 distinct CDR3 sequences listed, around 15% were seen once. Sequenced input: PBMCs or a T cell subset sorted from them (not recorded which). These receptors were taken from an adult woman who had mild COVID-19 (a few samples of this study predate the infection). Cell type and time point are not known.

The V and J genes are TRBV19 and TRBJ1-1; tentative D call: TRBD1 (5 bases). This CDR3 is 13 amino acids long. V was shortened by 5 bases and J by 5 bases, with 12 bases between the two germline ends. The germline CDR1 and CDR2 sequences are LNHDA and SQIVND (reference sequence). The CDR3 here is CASSLGPRTEAFF. The CDR3 nucleotides read TGTGCCAGTAGTCTGGGGCCGAGGACTGAAGCTTTCTTT.

This clonotype appeared a few times. This chain uses TRBV30 with TRBJ2-3, with 10 bases matching TRBD1. The CDR3 consists of 14 residues. Germline lookup yields CDR1 GTSNPN and CDR2 SVGIG (reference sequence). Trimming at V came to 2 bases and at J to 3 bases, leaving 2 bases not matched to a gene. This CDR3 is CAWSRGQGTDTQYF. Here the CDR3 DNA reads TGTGCCTGGAGTAGGGGACAGGGGACAGATACGCAGTATTTT.

This clonotype was observed at least ten times. The V gene is TRBV7-8, the J gene TRBJ2-3, with 8 bases aligning to TRBD1. Germline V gene lookup returns CDR1 SGHVS and CDR2 FQNEAQ. V was pared by 6 bases and J by 7 bases, with 18 bases of the junction left unmatched. The CDR3 covers 17 residues. CDR3 amino acids: CASRSTGAVGLRNTQYF. For the CDR3, the DNA is TGTGCCAGCAGATCGACAGGGGCCGTTGGGTTGCGGAATACGCAGTATTTT.

In its sample, this clonotype was seen a few times. The V gene is TRBV5-1, the J gene TRBJ2-7, with TRBD2 identical over 8 bases. The CDR3 is 13 residues long. The germline CDR1 and CDR2 sequences are SGHRS and YFSETQ. With V trimmed by 2 bases and J by 4 bases, 2 bases remained unmatched. Here the CDR3 DNA reads TGCGCCAGCAGCTTACGGGAGGGATACGAGCAGTACTTC. It yields the protein CASSLREGYEQYF. The whole variable domain, filled in from reference TRBV5-1 and TRBJ2-7, reads KAGVTQTPRYLIKTRGQQVTLSCSPISGHRSVSWYQQTPGQGLQFLFEYFSETQRNKGNFPGRFSGRQFSNSRSEMNVSTLELGDSALYLCASSLREGYEQYFGPGTRLTVT.

This clonotype has a handful of counts. The chain is built from TRBV28 and TRBJ1-2; 9 bases agree with TRBD1. This CDR3 contains 14 residues. The trim removed 6 bases at V and 8 bases at J, leaving 10 bases unmatched. Germline CDR1 and CDR2: MDHEN and SYDVKM. CDR3 coding DNA: TGTGCCAGCAGGGCTCAACAGGGGGCTGGGGGCTACACCTTC. Translation: CASRAQQGAGGYTF.

This clonotype was counted only a few times. This chain uses TRBV24-1 with TRBJ2-1; TRBD2 aligns across 8 bases. The germline CDR1 and CDR2 sequences are KGHDR and SFDVKD. The V and J ends lost 5 bases and 1 base, in that order; junction bases with no gene match: 9. The CDR3 is 17 amino acids. DNA of the CDR3: TGTGCCACCAGTGGAAAGCGAAGCGGGAGTTCCTACAATGAGCAGTTCTTC. Its translation: CATSGKRSGSSYNEQFF.

This clonotype was observed a few times. The rearrangement uses TRBV7-9 and TRBJ2-7; no clear D gene. Germline V gene lookup returns CDR1 SEHNR and CDR2 FQNEAQ (reference sequence). With 1 base removed from V and 0 bases from J, the gap between germline ends came to 10 bases. The CDR3 runs 15 residues. The CDR3 sequence is CASSLEPANSYEQYF. The CDR3 region has the DNA TGTGCCAGCAGCTTAGAACCAGCAAACTCCTACGAGCAGTACTTC.

The sample holds a few counts of this clonotype. This rearrangement joins TRBV12-3 or TRBV12-4 to TRBJ1-1; D unresolved. The length of the CDR3 is 13 residues. V was pared by 7 bases and J by 7 bases, with 16 bases between. The CDR3 sequence is CASKLRTSDEAFF. The CDR3, as DNA: TGTGCCAGCAAGTTACGAACCTCGGATGAAGCTTTCTTT.

The chain has TRBV4-3 and TRBJ2-3, with 12 nucleotides matching TRBD2. V was clipped by 3 bases and J by 0 bases; unmatched bases: 13. The germline CDR1 and CDR2 sequences are LGHNA and YSLEER. This CDR3 contains 20 residues. CDR3 sequence reads: CASSHRTSGIHDTSTDTQYF. The DNA for the CDR3 is TGCGCCAGCAGCCATCGGACTAGCGGGATCCATGATACTAGCACAGATACGCAGTATTTT.

This rearrangement joins TRBV7-3 to TRBJ1-1; D may be TRBD1 (5 bases). This CDR3 is 12 amino acids long. Between the trimmed V and J ends, which lost 8 bases and 2 bases, there was a span of 9 bases. CDR1 and CDR2 (germline): SGHTA, FQGTGA. The CDR3 spells CASGHPNTEAFF. The CDR3 nucleotides are TGTGCCAGCGGACACCCAAACACTGAAGCTTTCTTT.

This clonotype showed up many times. The V call is TRBV12-3 or TRBV12-4, the J call TRBJ2-1; possibly TRBD1 for D (5 bases). V was trimmed by 5 bases and J by 2 bases, leaving 19 bases between them. The CDR3 spans 17 residues. CDR3 in amino acids: CASSPLRGLGTYNEQFF. In nucleotides, the CDR3 is TGTGCCAGCAGTCCCCTAAGGGGCCTGGGAACCTACAATGAGCAGTTCTTC.

This sequence joins TRBV5-1 and TRBJ1-1, with 7 bases aligning to TRBD1. CDR3 length: 13 amino acids. V was pared by 3 bases and J by 7 bases, with 6 bases of the junction left unmatched. The germline V gene encodes CDR1 SGHRS and CDR2 YFSETQ. The CDR3 sequence is CASSWDSRSEAFF. The CDR3 region has the DNA TGCGCCAGCAGCTGGGACAGCCGGAGTGAAGCTTTCTTT.

V is TRBV5-1 and J is TRBJ2-5; D is possibly TRBD2 (6 bases). Germline CDR1 is SGHRS and CDR2 is YFSETQ. This CDR3 spans 15 amino acids. V lost 0 bases and J 4 bases, leaving 13 bases between the germline ends. In DNA form, the CDR3 reads TGCGCCAGCAGCTTGGTCGCGGGGACGCCAGAGACCCAGTACTTC. Protein: CASSLVAGTPETQYF.

V usage is TRBV27 and J usage is TRBJ2-4; D gene unclear. The CDR3 has 13 amino acids. Germline V lookup: CDR1 MNHEY, CDR2 SMNVEV (reference sequence). V was pared by 2 bases and J by 9 bases, with 11 bases between. CDR3 in amino acids: CASSLNRVAIQYF. Written as DNA, the CDR3 is TGTGCCAGCAGTTTAAATAGGGTGGCCATTCAGTACTTC.

In this sample, this clonotype turned up a few times. The V gene is TRBV5-1, the J gene TRBJ1-2, with 9 bases that match TRBD1. Germline V gene lookup returns CDR1 SGHRS and CDR2 YFSETQ. The CDR3 consists of 17 residues. With V trimmed by 3 bases and J by 3 bases, 12 bases remained unmatched. CDR3 in amino acids: CASSSRQGGDGYYGYTF. CDR3 DNA: TGCGCCAGCAGCTCCAGACAGGGGGGCGATGGTTACTATGGCTACACCTTC.

This chain links TRBV30 with TRBJ2-5, with D uncertain. Germline assignment: CDR1 GTSNPN and CDR2 SVGIG (reference sequence). The CDR3 runs to 13 residues. With 0 bases removed from V and 5 bases from J, the gap between germline ends came to 10 bases. The DNA for the CDR3 is TGTGCCTGGAGTGTCCCTCCCGGGGAGACCCAGTACTTC. It translates to CAWSVPPGETQYF.

This clonotype was recorded a few times. This chain uses TRBV7-2 with TRBJ1-1, with D possibly being TRBD1 (6 bases). V lost 0 bases and J lost 3, with 14 bases in between. Germline CDR1 SGHTA, CDR2 FQGNSA. CDR3 size: 16 residues. CDR3 sequence reads: CASSLAVAGVYTEAFF. As DNA, the CDR3 is TGTGCCAGCAGCTTAGCGGTAGCAGGGGTCTACACTGAAGCTTTCTTT.

The chain links TRBV5-5 to TRBJ2-5, with D unclear. The V end was cut by 6 bases, the J end by 1 base, with 13 bases between. CDR3 size: 14 residues. The germline CDR1 and CDR2 sequences are SGHKS and YYEKEE (reference sequence). DNA of the CDR3: TGTGCCAGCACCGTGGGCAGAAGCCAAGAGACCCAGTACTTC. This encodes CASTVGRSQETQYF.

This sequence joins TRBV5-1 and TRBJ2-1, with unresolved D. Deletions cut 1 base from V and 12 bases from J, with 17 bases between. Germline values: CDR1 SGHRS, CDR2 YFSETQ. The CDR3 spans 14 residues. In DNA, the CDR3 is TGCGCCAGCAGCTTGATGGATGGCTTAAGTGGGCAGTTCTTC. This translates into CASSLMDGLSGQFF.

This rearrangement joins TRBV11-2 to TRBJ2-1; the match to TRBD2 covers 8 bases. The CDR3 runs 16 residues. V shed 1 base and J 8 bases; nucleotides not matched to a gene: 10. Germline CDR1 reads SGHAT; CDR2 reads FQNNGV. The DNA for the CDR3 is TGTGCCAGCAGCTTAGTCACTAGCGGCCCGAGGCATGAGCAGTTCTTC. Encoded protein: CASSLVTSGPRHEQFF.

The chain links TRBV6-1 to TRBJ1-5, with D unclear. Trimming stripped 2 bases from V and 6 bases from J, with 11 bases between. Germline V gene data show CDR1 as MNHNS and CDR2 as SASEGT. The CDR3 has 14 residues. The CDR3 DNA is TGTGCCAGCAGTGAAACCGGCGAGGTTCAGCCCCAGCATTTT. Amino acid sequence: CASSETGEVQPQHF.

The chain employs TRBV24-1 and TRBJ1-2; D is uncertain. The CDR3 sequence is 15 residues long. Per the germline V gene, CDR1 is KGHDR and CDR2 is SFDVKD. Trimming removed 5 bases at V and 3 bases at J, with 15 bases between. This CDR3 reads CATSAPRRKDYGYTF. The DNA of the CDR3 is TGTGCCACCAGTGCCCCCCGGCGTAAAGACTATGGCTACACCTTC.

The V gene is TRBV24-1, the J gene TRBJ2-2; D may be TRBD2 (6 bases). Germline CDR1 and CDR2: KGHDR and SFDVKD. This CDR3 contains 14 residues. Trimming took 9 bases from V and 3 from J, leaving 13 bases between them. The CDR3 loop reads CATGAEGYTGELFF. The CDR3 DNA reads TGTGCCACCGGCGCGGAGGGGTACACCGGGGAGCTGTTTTTT.

This clonotype has ten or more counts. The chain recombines TRBV12-3 or TRBV12-4 with TRBJ2-7, with TRBD2 identical over 8 bases. This CDR3 comprises 13 residues. Trimming at V came to 5 bases and at J to 2 bases, leaving 2 bases not matched to a gene. CDR3 nucleotides: TGTGCCAGCAGTCCGGGACTAGCCTACGAGCAGTACTTC. This encodes CASSPGLAYEQYF.

In the case of this clonotype: Germline and junction disagree at one end, which may indicate a read error. The chain uses TRBV29-1 and TRBJ2-3; no reliable D call. This CDR3 is 13 amino acids long. Germline assignment: CDR1 SQVTM and CDR2 ANQGSEA. The chain's CDR3 is CSVEEPRTDTQYF. CDR3 coding DNA: TGCAGCGTGGAAGAGCCTCGCACAGATACGCAGTATTTT.